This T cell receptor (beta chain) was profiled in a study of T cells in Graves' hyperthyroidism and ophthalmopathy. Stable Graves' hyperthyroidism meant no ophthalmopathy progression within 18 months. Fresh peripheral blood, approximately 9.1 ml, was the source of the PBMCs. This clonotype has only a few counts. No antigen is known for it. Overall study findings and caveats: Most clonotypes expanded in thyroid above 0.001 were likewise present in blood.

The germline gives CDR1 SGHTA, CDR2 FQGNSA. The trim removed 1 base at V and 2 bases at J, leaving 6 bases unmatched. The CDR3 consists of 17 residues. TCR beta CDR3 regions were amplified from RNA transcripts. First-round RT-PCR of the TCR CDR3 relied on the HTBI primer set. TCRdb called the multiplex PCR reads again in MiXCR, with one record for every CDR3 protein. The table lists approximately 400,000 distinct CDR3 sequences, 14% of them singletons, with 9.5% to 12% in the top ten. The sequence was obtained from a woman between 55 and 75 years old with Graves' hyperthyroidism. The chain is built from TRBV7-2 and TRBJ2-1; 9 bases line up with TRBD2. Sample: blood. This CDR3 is CASSLGGSGSTYNEQFF. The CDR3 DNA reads TGTGCCAGCAGCTTAGGTGGTAGCGGGAGTACCTACAATGAGCAGTTCTTC. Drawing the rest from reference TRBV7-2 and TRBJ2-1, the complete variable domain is GAGVSQSPSNKVTEKGKDVELRCDPISGHTALYWYRQSLGQGLEFLIYFQGNSAPDKSGLPSDRFSAERTGGSVSTLTIQRTQQEDSAVYLCASSLGGSGSTYNEQFFGPGTRLTVL.